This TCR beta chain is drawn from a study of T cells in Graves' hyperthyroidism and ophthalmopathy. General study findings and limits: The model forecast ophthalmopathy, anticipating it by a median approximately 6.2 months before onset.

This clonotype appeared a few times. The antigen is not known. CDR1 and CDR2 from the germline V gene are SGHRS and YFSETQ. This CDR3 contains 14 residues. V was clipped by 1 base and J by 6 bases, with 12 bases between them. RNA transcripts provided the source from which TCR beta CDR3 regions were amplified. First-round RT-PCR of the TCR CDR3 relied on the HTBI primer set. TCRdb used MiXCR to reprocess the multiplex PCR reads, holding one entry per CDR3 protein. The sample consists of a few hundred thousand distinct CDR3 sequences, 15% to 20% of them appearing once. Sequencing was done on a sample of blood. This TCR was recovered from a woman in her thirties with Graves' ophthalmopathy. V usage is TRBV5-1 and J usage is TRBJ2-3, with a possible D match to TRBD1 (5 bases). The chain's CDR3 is CASSLSTGLDTQYF. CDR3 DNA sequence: TGCGCCAGCAGCTTGTCAACAGGTCTGGATACGCAGTATTTT. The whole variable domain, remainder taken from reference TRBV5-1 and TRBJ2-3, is KAGVTQTPRYLIKTRGQQVTLSCSPISGHRSVSWYQQTPGQGLQFLFEYFSETQRNKGNFPGRFSGRQFSNSRSEMNVSTLELGDSALYLCASSLSTGLDTQYFGPGTRLTVL.